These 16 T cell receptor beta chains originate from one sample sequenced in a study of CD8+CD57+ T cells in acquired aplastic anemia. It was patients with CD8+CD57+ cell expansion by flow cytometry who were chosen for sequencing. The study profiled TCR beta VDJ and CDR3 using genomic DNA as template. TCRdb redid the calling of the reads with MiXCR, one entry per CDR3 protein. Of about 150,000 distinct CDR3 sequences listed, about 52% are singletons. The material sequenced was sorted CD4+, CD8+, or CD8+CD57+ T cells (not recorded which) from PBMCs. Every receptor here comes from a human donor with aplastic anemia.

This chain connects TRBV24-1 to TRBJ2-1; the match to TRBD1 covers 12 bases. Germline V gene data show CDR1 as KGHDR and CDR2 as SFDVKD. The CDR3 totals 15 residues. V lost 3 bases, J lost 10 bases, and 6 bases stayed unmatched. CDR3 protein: CATSDPGQGAGEQFF. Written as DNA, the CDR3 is TGTGCCACCAGTGATCCGGGACAGGGGGCAGGGGAGCAGTTCTTC.

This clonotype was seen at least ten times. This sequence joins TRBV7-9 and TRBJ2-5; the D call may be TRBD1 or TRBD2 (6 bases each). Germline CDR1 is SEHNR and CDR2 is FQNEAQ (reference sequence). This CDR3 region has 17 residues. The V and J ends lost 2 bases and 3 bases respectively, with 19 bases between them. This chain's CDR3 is CASSLMGGGSGKETQYF. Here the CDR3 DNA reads TGTGCCAGCAGCTTAATGGGGGGCGGCAGCGGCAAAGAGACCCAGTACTTC.

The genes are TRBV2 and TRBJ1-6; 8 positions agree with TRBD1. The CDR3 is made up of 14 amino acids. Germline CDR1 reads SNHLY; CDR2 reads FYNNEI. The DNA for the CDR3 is TGTGCTAGAATTATCGGGACAGGCAATTCACCCCTCCACTTT. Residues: CARIIGTGNSPLHF.

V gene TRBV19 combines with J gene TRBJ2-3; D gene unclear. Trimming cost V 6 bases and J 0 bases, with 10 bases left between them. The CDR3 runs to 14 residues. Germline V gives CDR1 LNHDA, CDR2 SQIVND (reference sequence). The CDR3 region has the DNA TGTGCCAGTAGACCGCAAAGTAGCACAGATACGCAGTATTTT. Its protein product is CASRPQSSTDTQYF.

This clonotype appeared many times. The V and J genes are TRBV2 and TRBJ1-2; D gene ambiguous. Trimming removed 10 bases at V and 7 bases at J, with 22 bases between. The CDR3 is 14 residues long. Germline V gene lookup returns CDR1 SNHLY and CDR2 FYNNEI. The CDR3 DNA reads TGTGCCACCTTCGATTCGTTGGAGGGAAGTGGCTACACCTTC. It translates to CATFDSLEGSGYTF. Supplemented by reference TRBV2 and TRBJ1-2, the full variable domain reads EPEVTQTPSHQVTQMGQEVILRCVPISNHLYFYWYRQILGQKVEFLVSFYNNEISEKSEIFDDQFSVERPDGSNFTLKIRSTKLEDSAMYFCATFDSLEGSGYTFGSGTRLTVV.

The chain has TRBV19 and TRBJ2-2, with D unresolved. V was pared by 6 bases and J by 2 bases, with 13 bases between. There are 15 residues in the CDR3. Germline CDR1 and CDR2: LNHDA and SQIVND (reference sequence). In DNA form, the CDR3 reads TGTGCCAGTAGCAAGGGAAGGTTCAACACCGGGGAGCTGTTTTTT. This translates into CASSKGRFNTGELFF.

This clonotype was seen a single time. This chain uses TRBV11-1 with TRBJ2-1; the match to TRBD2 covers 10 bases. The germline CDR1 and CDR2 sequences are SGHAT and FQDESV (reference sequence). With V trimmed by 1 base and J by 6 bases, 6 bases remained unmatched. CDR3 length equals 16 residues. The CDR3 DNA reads TGTGCCAGCAGCTTAGTGAGGTTAGCGGGGGGCAATGAGCAGTTCTTC. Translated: CASSLVRLAGGNEQFF.

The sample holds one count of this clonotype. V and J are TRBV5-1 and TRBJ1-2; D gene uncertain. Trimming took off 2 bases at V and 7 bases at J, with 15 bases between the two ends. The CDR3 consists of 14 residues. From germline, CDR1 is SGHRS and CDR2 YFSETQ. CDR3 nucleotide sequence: TGCGCCAGCAGCTTTCGCGGAGAGGAGGTTGGCTACACCTTC. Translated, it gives CASSFRGEEVGYTF.

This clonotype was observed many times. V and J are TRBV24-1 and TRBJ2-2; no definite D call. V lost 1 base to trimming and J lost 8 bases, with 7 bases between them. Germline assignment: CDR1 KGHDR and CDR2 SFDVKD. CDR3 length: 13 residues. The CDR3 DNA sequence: TGTGCCACCAGTGATTTAAGAGCGGGGGAGCTGTTTTTT. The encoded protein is CATSDLRAGELFF.

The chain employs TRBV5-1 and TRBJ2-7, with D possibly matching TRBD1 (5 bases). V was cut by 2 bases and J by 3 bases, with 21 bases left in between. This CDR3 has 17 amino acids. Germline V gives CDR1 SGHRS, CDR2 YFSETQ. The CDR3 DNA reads TGCGCCAGCAGCTTCGGTTGGGGTGGGCAGGGAAACTACGAGCAGTACTTC. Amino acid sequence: CASSFGWGGQGNYEQYF.

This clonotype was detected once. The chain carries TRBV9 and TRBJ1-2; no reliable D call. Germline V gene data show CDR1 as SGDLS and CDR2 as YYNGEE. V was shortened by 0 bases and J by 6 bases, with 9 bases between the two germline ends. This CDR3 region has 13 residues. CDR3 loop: CASSVAGRHGYTF. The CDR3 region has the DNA TGTGCCAGCAGCGTAGCGGGGAGGCATGGCTACACCTTC.

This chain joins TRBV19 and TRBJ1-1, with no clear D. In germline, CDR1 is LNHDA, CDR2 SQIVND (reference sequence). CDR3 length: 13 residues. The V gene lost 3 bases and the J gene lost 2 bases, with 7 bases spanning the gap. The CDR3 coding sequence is TGTGCCAGTAGTATTAGAGATAACACTGAAGCTTTCTTT. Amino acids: CASSIRDNTEAFF.

As DNA, the CDR3 is TGTGCCAGCAGTGAAGAGGGACATGGGGACTACGAGCAGTACTTC. It specifies CASSEEGHGDYEQYF. The chain recombines TRBV25-1 with TRBJ2-7; D is perhaps TRBD1 (6 bases). V was pared by 2 bases and J by 3 bases, with 14 bases between. The germline V gene encodes CDR1 MGHDK and CDR2 SYGVNS. The CDR3 is 15 amino acids.

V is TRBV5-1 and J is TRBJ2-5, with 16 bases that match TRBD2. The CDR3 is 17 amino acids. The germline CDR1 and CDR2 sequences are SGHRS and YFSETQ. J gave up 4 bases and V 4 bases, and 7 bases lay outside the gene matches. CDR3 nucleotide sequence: TGCGCCAGCAGCCCAGGTGGGACTAGCGGGGGGGCAGAGACCCAGTACTTC. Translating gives CASSPGGTSGGAETQYF.

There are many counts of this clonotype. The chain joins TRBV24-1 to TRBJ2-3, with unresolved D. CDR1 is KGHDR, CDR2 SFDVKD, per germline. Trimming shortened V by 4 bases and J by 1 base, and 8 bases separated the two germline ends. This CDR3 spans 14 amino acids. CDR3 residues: CATSDRAGTDTQYF. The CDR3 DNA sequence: TGTGCCACCAGTGACCGTGCAGGCACAGATACGCAGTATTTT.

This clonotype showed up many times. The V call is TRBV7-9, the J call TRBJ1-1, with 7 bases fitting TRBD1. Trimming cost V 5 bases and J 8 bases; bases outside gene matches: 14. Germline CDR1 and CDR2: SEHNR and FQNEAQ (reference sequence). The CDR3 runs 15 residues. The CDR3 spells CASSPLLKTGNEAFF. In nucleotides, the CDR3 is TGTGCCAGCAGCCCCTTACTTAAGACAGGGAACGAAGCTTTCTTT. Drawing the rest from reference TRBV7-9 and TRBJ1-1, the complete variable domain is DTGVSQNPRHKITKRGQNVTFRCDPISEHNRLYWYRQTLGQGPEFLTYFQNEAQLEKSRLLSDRFSAERPKGSFSTLEIQRTEQGDSAMYLCASSPLLKTGNEAFFGQGTRLTVV.